These 30 T cell receptor beta chains originate from one sample sequenced in a study of metastatic and nonmetastatic thyroid tumors. Through MiXCR, TCRdb re-clonotyped the PCR reads. Among roughly 29,000 clones listed, 20% to 25% were seen once. Treatment of any kind had been given to no patient before thyroid surgery. What was sequenced was blood. These receptors were collected from a female donor with papillary thyroid cancer or a benign thyroid nodule (not recorded which). Some clones in this sample may be carry-over from other donors' samples.

The table lists this clone with many counts. The V and J genes are TRBV20-1 and TRBJ2-5, with D possibly matching TRBD2 (6 bases). Germline CDR1 reads DFQATT; CDR2 reads SNEGSKA (reference sequence). V was pared by 2 bases and J by 2 bases, with 18 bases between. The CDR3 sequence is 16 residues long. The CDR3 sequence is CSARPPRGPSQETQYF. CDR3 DNA sequence: TGCAGTGCTAGACCTCCGCGGGGACCCTCTCAAGAGACCCAGTACTTC.

This clone was counted a few times. Written as DNA, the CDR3 is TGTGCCAGTAGTAGAAAGGGAGGCCGTGACTATGGCTACACCTTC. Translated: CASSRKGGRDYGYTF. V is TRBV19 and J is TRBJ1-2, with D hard to call. V gave up 4 bases and J gave up 3 bases, with 15 bases separating them. The length of the CDR3 is 15 residues. In germline, CDR1 is LNHDA, CDR2 SQIVND (reference sequence).

This clone was seen more than once but under ten times. This chain links TRBV12-3 or TRBV12-4 with TRBJ2-7; 10 positions match TRBD1. The trim removed 3 bases at V and 4 bases at J, leaving 3 bases unmatched. This CDR3 is 14 amino acids long. The CDR3, as DNA: TGTGCCAGCAGTTTCGGACAGGGGGGGTACGAGCAGTACTTC. It encodes CASSFGQGGYEQYF.

This clone was observed many times. The chain carries TRBV15 and TRBJ2-7, with 8 bases aligning to TRBD2. This CDR3 contains 14 residues. V lost 1 base and J lost 6; bases outside the gene matches: 5. CDR1 is LNHNV, CDR2 YYDKDF, per germline (reference sequence). The CDR3 DNA sequence: TGTGCCACCAGCAGAGTGGCGGGGGGAGCCGAGCAGTACTTC. This codes for CATSRVAGGAEQYF.

This chain uses TRBV11-2 with TRBJ2-1; D gene ambiguous. Trimming took 1 base from V and 10 from J, leaving 5 bases between them. Germline CDR1 and CDR2: SGHAT and FQNNGV. This CDR3 contains 11 residues. Here the CDR3 reads CASSLVREQFF. Written as DNA, the CDR3 is TGTGCCAGCAGCTTAGTCCGAGAGCAGTTCTTC.

There are a few counts of this clone. The genes are TRBV6-5 and TRBJ2-1; D is undetermined. The CDR3 loop spans 14 amino acids. Germline V gene data show CDR1 as MNHEY and CDR2 as SVGAGI. V was trimmed by 6 bases and J by 1 base, leaving 10 bases between them. The CDR3 loop is CASRPIGSYNEQFF. The DNA for the CDR3 is TGTGCCAGCAGACCAATAGGGTCCTACAATGAGCAGTTCTTC.

This clone has at least ten counts. The chain employs TRBV6-4 and TRBJ2-2, with D unclear. The germline CDR1 and CDR2 sequences are MRHNA and SNTAGT. The CDR3 is made up of 13 amino acids. V was clipped by 3 bases and J by 3 bases, with 5 bases between them. The CDR3 DNA reads TGTGCCAGCAGTGAGGGTTACACCGGGGAGCTGTTTTTT. Amino acids: CASSEGYTGELFF.

In this sample, this clone turned up many times. The chain uses TRBV7-2 and TRBJ2-1; 8 nucleotides align to TRBD1. There are 18 residues in the CDR3. Germline-derived CDR1 and CDR2 are SGHTA and FQGNSA. Trimming at V came to 5 bases and at J to 5 bases, leaving 17 bases not matched to a gene. CDR3 protein: CASSPTKFGQGGDNEQFF. For the CDR3, the DNA is TGTGCCAGCAGCCCAACCAAATTCGGACAGGGCGGGGACAATGAGCAGTTCTTC.

This clone was picked up a small number of times. This rearrangement joins TRBV12-5 to TRBJ2-7, with a tentative D call TRBD2 (5 bases). CDR1 and CDR2 (germline): LGHNT, FRNRAP. Trimming shortened V by 5 bases and J by 0 bases, and 14 bases separated the two germline ends. The CDR3 consists of 15 residues. Written as DNA, the CDR3 is TGTGCTAGTGGTCCGAGGTGGGAGCCCTCCTACGAGCAGTACTTC. Translating it yields CASGPRWEPSYEQYF. Combining the CDR3 with reference TRBV12-5 and TRBJ2-7 gives the whole variable domain DARVTQTPRHKVTEMGQEVTMRCQPILGHNTVFWYRQTMMQGLELLAYFRNRAPLDDSGMPKDRFSAEMPDATLATLKIQPSEPRDSAVYFCASGPRWEPSYEQYFGPGTRLTVT.

This clone came up many times. The chain joins TRBV11-2 to TRBJ2-1; TRBD1 matches 7 bases. Germline CDR1 reads SGHAT; CDR2 reads FQNNGV. This CDR3 contains 13 residues. The trim removed 5 bases at V and 10 bases at J, leaving 8 bases unmatched. The CDR3 sequence: CASSLRQGGEQFF. The CDR3 nucleotides read TGTGCCAGCAGCCTTAGACAGGGTGGGGAGCAGTTCTTC.

On this clone itself: A much larger clone sits a single nucleotide away, making a read error possible. This chain links TRBV11-1 with TRBJ2-1, with D possibly being TRBD1 (5 bases). CDR1 is SGHAT, CDR2 FQDESV, per germline (reference sequence). The V and J ends lost 5 bases and 0 bases respectively, with 11 bases between them. CDR3 size: 15 residues. The CDR3, as DNA: TGTGCCAGCAGCCAACTAAGGGGCTCCTACAATGAGCAGTTCTTC. Its protein is CASSQLRGSYNEQFF.

The chain uses TRBV11-3 and TRBJ2-7; perhaps D is TRBD1 or TRBD2 (5 bases each). With 0 bases removed from V and 3 bases from J, the gap between germline ends came to 9 bases. The CDR3 is made up of 14 amino acids. CDR1 SGHNT and CDR2 YENEEA come from the germline V gene. The CDR3 is CASSLEGTVYEQYF. For the CDR3, the DNA is TGTGCCAGCAGCTTAGAGGGGACGGTCTACGAGCAGTACTTC.

This clone was detected ten times or more. CDR3 protein: CASSSSGTSQNTGELFF. The CDR3 DNA is TGTGCCAGCAGCTCCTCCGGGACTAGCCAAAACACCGGGGAGCTGTTTTTT. The J gene is TRBJ2-2, the V gene TRBV9; 9 nucleotides agree with TRBD2. The CDR3 sequence is 17 residues long. The V and J ends lost 4 bases and 2 bases, in that order; junction bases with no gene match: 9. The V gene's germline CDR1 is SGDLS and CDR2 YYNGEE.

This clone was detected ten times or more. The chain has TRBV11-1 and TRBJ2-1; 9 bases align to TRBD2. The CDR3 sequence is 18 residues long. V lost 5 bases, J lost 4 bases, and 15 bases stayed unmatched. CDR1 and CDR2 (germline): SGHAT, FQDESV (reference sequence). CDR3 DNA: TGTGCCAGCAGCCATCTCCAGCGAAGGCGGGAGGGATACAATGAGCAGTTCTTC. Translating gives CASSHLQRRREGYNEQFF.

This clone was seen once. V is TRBV6-2 or TRBV6-3 and J is TRBJ1-2; no reliable D call. Per the germline V gene, CDR1 is MNHEY and CDR2 is SVGEGT. V dropped 2 bases and J dropped 8 bases, with 12 bases sitting between them. The CDR3 is 13 amino acids. CDR3 sequence reads: CASSYRNESGYTF. CDR3 nucleotides: TGTGCCAGCAGTTACCGGAACGAATCGGGCTACACCTTC.

This chain links TRBV3-1 with TRBJ2-6, with a possible D match to TRBD1 (6 bases). The V gene's germline CDR1 is LGHDT and CDR2 YNNKEL (reference sequence). The V end was cut by 2 bases, the J end by 4 bases, with 24 bases between. This CDR3 contains 20 residues. CDR3 region: CASSQPLYRVGLRGANVLTF. CDR3 DNA sequence: TGTGCCAGCAGCCAACCCCTTTACAGGGTAGGTTTGCGAGGGGCCAACGTCCTGACTTTC.

The sample holds many counts of this clone. The genes are TRBV10-3 and TRBJ2-3; 9 bases agree with TRBD2. From germline, CDR1 is ENHRY and CDR2 SYGVKD. With V trimmed by 5 bases and J by 2 bases, 8 bases remained unmatched. There are 16 residues in the CDR3. CDR3 loop: CAISTVAGEITDTQYF. DNA of the CDR3: TGTGCCATCAGTACCGTAGCGGGAGAGATCACAGATACGCAGTATTTT.

V gene TRBV6-2 or TRBV6-3 combines with J gene TRBJ2-5, with D uncertain. V gave up 2 bases and J gave up 2 bases, with 9 bases separating them. CDR3 length equals 14 residues. The germline V gene encodes CDR1 MNHEY and CDR2 SVGEGT. In DNA form, the CDR3 reads TGTGCCAGCAGTTACCGACGGTCGCAAGAGACCCAGTACTTC. As protein: CASSYRRSQETQYF.

This clone was recorded a few times. The genes are TRBV7-6 and TRBJ2-5, with a weak D call TRBD2 (5 bases). Trimming pared 6 bases from V and 0 bases from J, leaving 8 bases between. The CDR3 has 13 amino acids. The germline gives CDR1 SGHVS, CDR2 FNYEAQ. In nucleotides, the CDR3 is TGTGCCAGCAGTCCGGGATACCAAGAGACCCAGTACTTC. It specifies CASSPGYQETQYF.

This clone has at least ten counts. At one of its ends the junction is not consistent with the germline gene, which may arise from a read error. Other DNA variants within this sample encode the same CDR3. This chain connects TRBV6-5 to TRBJ2-7, with 7 bases lining up with TRBD1. Germline loops: CDR1 MNHEY, CDR2 SVGAGI. The CDR3 is 16 residues long. The CDR3 loop is CASSYEAGGVKGEQYF. CDR3 nucleotide sequence: TGTGCCAGTAGTTACGAGGCAGGGGGAGTGAAGGGCGAGCAGTACTTC.

This clone showed up many times. A much larger clone differs from this one at a single base, so this may be a read error. This CDR3 is also generated by other DNA sequences in the sample. The chain employs TRBV6-5 and TRBJ2-6, with D unclear. The CDR3 has 17 residues. The V gene's germline CDR1 is MNHEY and CDR2 SVGAGI. The CDR3 DNA follows: TGTGCCAGCAGCTACTCGACCGACTTCTCTGGGGCCAACGTCCTGACTTTC. Its translation: CASSYSTDFSGANVLTF.

The chain couples TRBV27 to TRBJ2-7; TRBD1 is a possible D gene (6 bases). Trimming left V 8 bases short and J 2 bases short, with 13 bases between. CDR3 size: 13 residues. Per germline, CDR1 MNHEY and CDR2 SMNVEV (reference sequence). The CDR3 DNA is TGTGCCAGCGCTCTTGGACAGCCCTACGAGCAGTACTTC. Its protein product is CASALGQPYEQYF.

The chain carries TRBV4-2 and TRBJ2-7, with 7 bases identical to TRBD2. The CDR3 contains 16 residues. V lost 1 base to trimming and J lost 2 bases; unmatched junction nucleotides: 8. Germline V gives CDR1 LGHNA, CDR2 YNFKEQ. The CDR3 DNA sequence: TGTGCCAGCAGCCAAGTGGGGAGGGCCGCGCCCTACGAGCAGTACTTC. It is translated as CASSQVGRAAPYEQYF.

Details on this clone: A read error may be the cause here, since a much bigger clone is one base away. The same CDR3 arises from other DNA sequences in this sample as well. The V gene is TRBV29-1, the J gene TRBJ1-1; D possibly corresponds to TRBD1 (5 bases). The CDR3 extends over 12 amino acids. V was trimmed by 3 bases and J by 5 bases, leaving 10 bases between them. CDR1 and CDR2 (germline): SQVTM, ANQGSEA. The CDR3 nucleotides read TGCAGCGTTGACCCGGGGGGGACTGAAGCTTTCTTT. Its translation: CSVDPGGTEAFF.

This clone was observed at least ten times. The chain employs TRBV5-4 and TRBJ2-1, with TRBD2 matching 10 bases. This CDR3 region has 18 residues. The trim removed 0 bases at V and 4 bases at J, leaving 10 bases unmatched. The V gene's germline CDR1 is SGHNT and CDR2 YYREEE (reference sequence). For the CDR3, the DNA is TGTGCCAGCAGCTTGGTTAGCGGGAGGCCGGAAAAGTACAATGAGCAGTTCTTC. It encodes CASSLVSGRPEKYNEQFF.

This clone occurred many times. The CDR3 coding sequence is TGTGCCAGCAGTGAAGTAGTCAGAAATTCACCCCTCCACTTT. Translation gives CASSEVVRNSPLHF. The gene calls are TRBV6-1 and TRBJ1-6; no definite D call. Germline V lookup: CDR1 MNHNS, CDR2 SASEGT. V was cut by 1 base and J by 7 bases, with 8 bases left in between. This CDR3 has 14 amino acids.

This clone was seen many times. Just one base apart from a much larger clone, this may be a read error. This specimen includes other DNA sequences encoding the same CDR3. The chain combines TRBV6-1 with TRBJ1-1; no definite D call. Germline-derived CDR1 and CDR2 are MNHNS and SASEGT. CDR3 size: 11 residues. V lost 6 bases to trimming and J lost 6 bases, with 8 bases between them. CDR3 sequence: CASSLGPEAFF. CDR3 nucleotide sequence: TGTGCCAGCAGCCTTGGACCTGAAGCTTTCTTT.

This sequence joins TRBV6-1 and TRBJ2-6; D is perhaps TRBD2 (5 bases). Germline V CDR1 and CDR2: MNHNS, SASEGT. The V end lost 3 bases, the J end lost 3 bases, and 9 bases lay between the germline ends. CDR3 size: 15 residues. The CDR3: CASSDEGDGANVLTF. CDR3 DNA: TGTGCCAGCAGTGACGAGGGAGATGGGGCCAACGTCCTGACTTTC.

This clone turned up a few times. The J gene is TRBJ2-3, the V gene TRBV18, with 7 nucleotides matching TRBD1. The CDR3 covers 16 residues. Germline CDR1 is KGHSH and CDR2 is LQKENI. With 4 bases clipped from V and 7 bases from J, the junction kept 14 bases outside the gene matches. This chain's CDR3 is CASSRGVTGAENTQYF. For the CDR3, the DNA is TGTGCCAGCTCACGAGGTGTTACAGGGGCGGAAAATACGCAGTATTTT.

In DNA form, the CDR3 reads TGCGCCAGCAGTTGGGGGGGACTAGCGGCTAACACCGGGGAGCTGTTTTTT. Translating it yields CASSWGGLAANTGELFF. This rearrangement joins TRBV5-1 to TRBJ2-2; TRBD2 matches 11 bases. There are 17 residues in the CDR3. Looked up from germline, CDR1 is SGHRS and CDR2 is YFSETQ. Trimming removed 5 bases from V and 2 bases from J; junction bases left unmatched: 8.